The clone carrying this T cell receptor beta chain has ten or more counts. In TCRdb, the RT-PCR reads were re-called with MiXCR into one record per CDR3 protein. The data hold around 700,000 distinct CDR3 sequences, with 12% to 15% observed a single time. The sequence was obtained from a female donor in good health, serving as a healthy control. What was sequenced was memory CD4+ T cells from blood.

Here the CDR3 DNA reads TGCAGCGTCTGGGGACAGGGCTCTGGGGCCAACGTCCTGACTTTC. Its protein product is CSVWGQGSGANVLTF. The chain couples TRBV29-1 to TRBJ2-6; 9 bases map to TRBD1. The J segment lost 0 bases and the V segment lost 6 bases, leaving 3 bases of the junction unmatched. Germline CDR1 is SQVTM and CDR2 is ANQGSEA. This CDR3 spans 15 amino acids. Drawing the rest from reference TRBV29-1 and TRBJ2-6, the complete variable domain is SAVISQKPSRDICQRGTSLTIQCQVDSQVTMMFWYRQQPGQSLTLIATANQGSEATYESGFVIDKFPISRPNLTFSTLTVSNMSPEDSSIYLCSVWGQGSGANVLTFGAGSRLTVL.